These T cell receptor beta chains were read from a single sample in a study of blood T cell repertoires in COVID-19. The method was immunoSEQ multiplex PCR; TCRdb's version includes in-frame clones alone and lacks a portion of them. The sample lists fewer than 180,000 clones, roughly 87% occurring once. Sequenced: peripheral blood. All receptors derive from a woman aged 55-70 years with active or convalescent COVID-19. CDR3s include the opening cysteine and the closing phenylalanine or tryptophan. The order of the fields is clone size, V gene, D gene, CDR3 length, J gene, CDR3 DNA, CDR3 protein. A D gene is named only where the DNA matches it firmly. Only part of the rows carry a size: once, few, many, or a class if the clone is expanded.

clone_size: NA; v_call: TRBV2; d_call: NA; cdr3_length: 16; j_call: TRBJ1-1; cdr3_nt: TGTGCCAGCAGTGAAGGGAACCCAGGGAAGAACACTGAAGCTTTCTTT; cdr3_aa: CASSEGNPGKNTEAFF
clone_size: NA; v_call: TRBV29-1; d_call: NA; cdr3_length: 12; j_call: TRBJ1-2; cdr3_nt: TGCAGCGTTAAGACTCCAAACTATGGCTACACCTTC; cdr3_aa: CSVKTPNYGYTF
clone_size: NA; v_call: TRBV11-2; d_call: TRBD1; cdr3_length: 15; j_call: TRBJ2-1; cdr3_nt: TGTGCCAGCGGAAAGGGACAGGGCTCCTACAATGAGCAGTTCTTC; cdr3_aa: CASGKGQGSYNEQFF
clone_size: NA; v_call: TRBV6-6; d_call: NA; cdr3_length: 12; j_call: TRBJ2-7; cdr3_nt: TGTGCCAGCAGTCGAAGCACAGGGCGAAAGTACTTC; cdr3_aa: CASSRSTGRKYF
clone_size: NA; v_call: TRBV5-1; d_call: TRBD1; cdr3_length: 15; j_call: TRBJ1-2; cdr3_nt: TGCGCCAGCAGCTTGGCCGTGACAGGGATCTATGGCTACACCTTC; cdr3_aa: CASSLAVTGIYGYTF
clone_size: once; v_call: TRBV29-1; d_call: NA; cdr3_length: 11; j_call: TRBJ1-1; cdr3_nt: TGCAGCGTTTCAGATAACACTGAAGCTTTCTTT; cdr3_aa: CSVSDNTEAFF
clone_size: NA; v_call: TRBV18; d_call: TRBD1; cdr3_length: 14; j_call: TRBJ1-1; cdr3_nt: TGTGCCAGCTCACCTGGGACAGGGAGGACTGAAGCTTTCTTT; cdr3_aa: CASSPGTGRTEAFF
clone_size: NA; v_call: TRBV12-3/TRBV12-4; d_call: NA; cdr3_length: 13; j_call: TRBJ1-1; cdr3_nt: TGTGCCAGCAGGCTGGGGCCCAACACTGAAGCTTTCTTT; cdr3_aa: CASRLGPNTEAFF
clone_size: NA; v_call: TRBV4-1; d_call: NA; cdr3_length: 16; j_call: TRBJ1-5; cdr3_nt: TGCGCCAGCAGCCAAGAGGGGGGAGGGAGCAATCAGCCCCAGCATTTT; cdr3_aa: CASSQEGGGSNQPQHF
clone_size: NA; v_call: TRBV27; d_call: NA; cdr3_length: 14; j_call: TRBJ2-2; cdr3_nt: TGTGCCAGCAGTTTGGTAAGGGGCACCGGGGAGCTGTTTTTT; cdr3_aa: CASSLVRGTGELFF
clone_size: once; v_call: TRBV12-3/TRBV12-4; d_call: TRBD1; cdr3_length: 13; j_call: TRBJ1-1; cdr3_nt: TGTGCCGGCAGCCGACGACAGGGTGGTTCGGCTTTCTTT; cdr3_aa: CAGSRRQGGSAFF
clone_size: NA; v_call: TRBV7-9; d_call: NA; cdr3_length: 14; j_call: TRBJ2-7; cdr3_nt: TGTGCCAGCAGCTTACAACAGGGTCAAGGCGAGCAGTACTTC; cdr3_aa: CASSLQQGQGEQYF
clone_size: NA; v_call: TRBV2; d_call: NA; cdr3_length: 15; j_call: TRBJ2-3; cdr3_nt: TGTGCCAGCAGTGAACAGGGCGCCGGCGGAGATACGCAGTATTTT; cdr3_aa: CASSEQGAGGDTQYF
clone_size: once; v_call: TRBV3-1/TRBV3-2; d_call: TRBD1; cdr3_length: 17; j_call: TRBJ2-1; cdr3_nt: TGTGCCAGCAGCCCTCCTCAGAGGACAGGGGCTGTCAATGAGCAGTTCTTC; cdr3_aa: CASSPPQRTGAVNEQFF
clone_size: NA; v_call: TRBV7-8; d_call: NA; cdr3_length: 15; j_call: TRBJ2-5; cdr3_nt: TGTGCCAGCAGCCCACCCTGGGGGGGCCGAGAGACCCAGTACTTC; cdr3_aa: CASSPPWGGRETQYF
clone_size: NA; v_call: TRBV6-5; d_call: NA; cdr3_length: 15; j_call: TRBJ1-2; cdr3_nt: TGTGCCAGCAGTTACGGTACAGGGTGGAACTATGGCTACACCTTC; cdr3_aa: CASSYGTGWNYGYTF
clone_size: NA; v_call: TRBV11-2; d_call: TRBD1; cdr3_length: 15; j_call: TRBJ2-7; cdr3_nt: TGTGCCAGCAGCTTCGGACAGGGACAGTACTACGAGCAGTACTTC; cdr3_aa: CASSFGQGQYYEQYF
clone_size: NA; v_call: TRBV12-3/TRBV12-4; d_call: NA; cdr3_length: 12; j_call: TRBJ2-5; cdr3_nt: TGTGCCAGCAGTGGAACAGGGCGTGGCCAGTACTTC; cdr3_aa: CASSGTGRGQYF
clone_size: NA; v_call: TRBV7-9; d_call: NA; cdr3_length: 16; j_call: TRBJ1-3; cdr3_nt: TGTGCCAGCAGCTTAAGCGCAGGGGTGGTTGGAAACACCATATATTTT; cdr3_aa: CASSLSAGVVGNTIYF
clone_size: few; v_call: TRBV7-3; d_call: NA; cdr3_length: 14; j_call: TRBJ2-2; cdr3_nt: TGTGCCAGCAGCTTAAACAGGAACACCGGGGAGCTGTTTTTT; cdr3_aa: CASSLNRNTGELFF
clone_size: NA; v_call: TRBV7-2; d_call: NA; cdr3_length: 17; j_call: TRBJ1-5; cdr3_nt: TGTGCCAGCAGCCCGAGAGGGAGGAATTTACCTAGTCAGCCCCAGCATTTT; cdr3_aa: CASSPRGRNLPSQPQHF
clone_size: NA; v_call: TRBV5-1; d_call: TRBD1; cdr3_length: 15; j_call: TRBJ1-1; cdr3_nt: TGCGCCAGCAGCCTCGGACAGGGAGGGAACACTGAAGCTTTCTTT; cdr3_aa: CASSLGQGGNTEAFF
clone_size: NA; v_call: TRBV5-5; d_call: NA; cdr3_length: 15; j_call: TRBJ1-1; cdr3_nt: TGTGCCAGCAGCTCACTACAGGGTTTCGGCACTGAAGCTTTCTTT; cdr3_aa: CASSSLQGFGTEAFF
clone_size: NA; v_call: TRBV11-2; d_call: NA; cdr3_length: 12; j_call: TRBJ1-1; cdr3_nt: TGTGCCAGCAGTAGCGCGGCGCTTGAAGCTTTCTTT; cdr3_aa: CASSSAALEAFF
clone_size: once; v_call: TRBV6-5; d_call: TRBD1; cdr3_length: 15; j_call: TRBJ1-1; cdr3_nt: TGTGCCAGCAGTTACTCGGACAGGGCGGGCACTGAAGCTTTCTTT; cdr3_aa: CASSYSDRAGTEAFF
clone_size: NA; v_call: TRBV5-1; d_call: TRBD1; cdr3_length: 16; j_call: TRBJ1-4; cdr3_nt: TGCGCCAGCAGCCCCCGCACCGGGACAGGGGGTGAAAAACTGTTTTTT; cdr3_aa: CASSPRTGTGGEKLFF
clone_size: once; v_call: TRBV5-1; d_call: TRBD2; cdr3_length: 17; j_call: TRBJ2-7; cdr3_nt: TGCGCCAGCAGCCCCGGGACTAGCGGGGGGCAGGCTGGGGAGCAGTACTTC; cdr3_aa: CASSPGTSGGQAGEQYF
clone_size: NA; v_call: TRBV2; d_call: TRBD1; cdr3_length: 13; j_call: TRBJ1-2; cdr3_nt: TGTGCCTATCCTGAAGAAGGGGGCCTGGGCTACACCTTC; cdr3_aa: CAYPEEGGLGYTF
clone_size: NA; v_call: TRBV4-3; d_call: TRBD2; cdr3_length: 17; j_call: TRBJ2-3; cdr3_nt: TGCGCCAGCAGCCAAGTGACTAGCGGGGTCAACACAGATACGCAGTATTTT; cdr3_aa: CASSQVTSGVNTDTQYF
clone_size: NA; v_call: TRBV19; d_call: TRBD1; cdr3_length: 12; j_call: TRBJ1-1; cdr3_nt: TGTGCCAGTAGGAGGGGGCGTACTGAAGCTTTCTTT; cdr3_aa: CASRRGRTEAFF
clone_size: once; v_call: TRBV6-5; d_call: NA; cdr3_length: 14; j_call: TRBJ1-1; cdr3_nt: TGTGCCAGCAGGGCCGGGACACTGAACACTGAAGCTTTCTTT; cdr3_aa: CASRAGTLNTEAFF
clone_size: few; v_call: TRBV19; d_call: TRBD1; cdr3_length: 15; j_call: TRBJ1-2; cdr3_nt: TGTGCCAGTAGCGAGGCAGGGGGAGCGAACTATGGCTACACCTTC; cdr3_aa: CASSEAGGANYGYTF
clone_size: NA; v_call: TRBV2; d_call: NA; cdr3_length: 14; j_call: TRBJ1-6; cdr3_nt: TGTGCCAGCAGTGACTCTCAGTATAATTCACCCCTCCACTTT; cdr3_aa: CASSDSQYNSPLHF
clone_size: few; v_call: TRBV5-6; d_call: NA; cdr3_length: 11; j_call: TRBJ1-2; cdr3_nt: TGTGCCAGCAGCCGGGGAGGTGGCTACACCTTC; cdr3_aa: CASSRGGGYTF
clone_size: NA; v_call: TRBV9; d_call: TRBD2; cdr3_length: 15; j_call: TRBJ2-7; cdr3_nt: TGTGCCAGCAGCGTAGGGGCTAGCGGTTCCTACGAGCAGTACTTC; cdr3_aa: CASSVGASGSYEQYF
clone_size: NA; v_call: TRBV5-1; d_call: TRBD2; cdr3_length: 13; j_call: TRBJ2-3; cdr3_nt: TGCGCCAGCAGCTTGACTAGCGGAGATACGCAGTATTTT; cdr3_aa: CASSLTSGDTQYF
clone_size: NA; v_call: TRBV30; d_call: NA; cdr3_length: 14; j_call: TRBJ2-1; cdr3_nt: TGTGCCTGGAGTGATGGACACAACGGCAATGAGCAGTTCTTC; cdr3_aa: CAWSDGHNGNEQFF
clone_size: once; v_call: TRBV6-5; d_call: NA; cdr3_length: 15; j_call: TRBJ1-2; cdr3_nt: TGTGCCAGCAGAAAAGGGGCAGCCGAAGACTATGGCTACACCTTC; cdr3_aa: CASRKGAAEDYGYTF
clone_size: NA; v_call: TRBV4-3; d_call: NA; cdr3_length: 14; j_call: TRBJ1-6; cdr3_nt: TGCGCCAGCAGCCAAGAAGGGGGTACTTCACCCCTCCACTTT; cdr3_aa: CASSQEGGTSPLHF
clone_size: NA; v_call: TRBV5-5; d_call: NA; cdr3_length: 15; j_call: TRBJ1-6; cdr3_nt: TGTGCCAGCAGCTTGGCCGGGGATTGGGATTCACCCCTCCACTTT; cdr3_aa: CASSLAGDWDSPLHF
clone_size: NA; v_call: TRBV3-1/TRBV3-2; d_call: NA; cdr3_length: 16; j_call: TRBJ2-2; cdr3_nt: TGTGCCAGCAGCCCATCTGGAGCCCTGAAGACCGGGGAGCTGTTTTTT; cdr3_aa: CASSPSGALKTGELFF
clone_size: few; v_call: TRBV5-1; d_call: NA; cdr3_length: 15; j_call: TRBJ1-6; cdr3_nt: TGCGCCAGCAGTTCCGGGGAAACCTATAATTCACCCCTCCACTTT; cdr3_aa: CASSSGETYNSPLHF
clone_size: once; v_call: TRBV5-1; d_call: NA; cdr3_length: 13; j_call: TRBJ2-3; cdr3_nt: TGCGCCAGCACACCCCAGGGCACAGATACGCAGTATTTT; cdr3_aa: CASTPQGTDTQYF
clone_size: NA; v_call: TRBV3-1/TRBV3-2; d_call: NA; cdr3_length: 16; j_call: TRBJ2-1; cdr3_nt: TGTGCCAGCTCCCGACCGGGTAGCGGCCTCCCCAGCGAGCAGTTCTTC; cdr3_aa: CASSRPGSGLPSEQFF
clone_size: NA; v_call: TRBV5-8; d_call: NA; cdr3_length: 12; j_call: TRBJ1-4; cdr3_nt: TGTGCCAGCAGCTTTCAGGGTGAAAAACTGTTTTTT; cdr3_aa: CASSFQGEKLFF
clone_size: NA; v_call: TRBV9; d_call: NA; cdr3_length: 13; j_call: TRBJ2-1; cdr3_nt: TGTGCCAGCAGTTGGGGGGAGTTCAATGAGCAGTTCTTC; cdr3_aa: CASSWGEFNEQFF
clone_size: NA; v_call: TRBV7-2; d_call: TRBD1; cdr3_length: 16; j_call: TRBJ1-2; cdr3_nt: TGTGCCAGCAGCTTCGACTCGACAGGGTCCTTCTATGGCTACACCTTC; cdr3_aa: CASSFDSTGSFYGYTF
clone_size: NA; v_call: TRBV10-3; d_call: TRBD1; cdr3_length: 16; j_call: TRBJ1-3; cdr3_nt: TGTGCCATCAGTGAACAGGGGGCCGCCTCTGGAAACACCATATATTTT; cdr3_aa: CAISEQGAASGNTIYF
clone_size: NA; v_call: TRBV4-1; d_call: TRBD2; cdr3_length: 17; j_call: TRBJ2-7; cdr3_nt: TGCGCCAGCAGGTACGGGACTAGCGGGGGCCCTCCCTACGAGCAGTACTTC; cdr3_aa: CASRYGTSGGPPYEQYF
clone_size: NA; v_call: TRBV4-3; d_call: NA; cdr3_length: 16; j_call: TRBJ2-6; cdr3_nt: TGCGCCAGCAGCCAAGATTTCGTATCTGGGGCCAACGTCCTGACTTTC; cdr3_aa: CASSQDFVSGANVLTF
clone_size: NA; v_call: TRBV5-5; d_call: TRBD1; cdr3_length: 16; j_call: TRBJ2-3; cdr3_nt: TGTGCCAGCAGCCGGACAGGGGGCTGGGGCACAGATACGCAGTATTTT; cdr3_aa: CASSRTGGWGTDTQYF
clone_size: NA; v_call: TRBV10-3; d_call: TRBD1; cdr3_length: 15; j_call: TRBJ1-2; cdr3_nt: TGTGCCATCAGTGAAGGACAGGGCACTAACTATGGCTACACCTTC; cdr3_aa: CAISEGQGTNYGYTF
clone_size: NA; v_call: TRBV7-2; d_call: NA; cdr3_length: 11; j_call: TRBJ1-1; cdr3_nt: TGTGCCAGCAGCTCACAGGTTAAGGCTTTCTTT; cdr3_aa: CASSSQVKAFF
clone_size: NA; v_call: TRBV3-1/TRBV3-2; d_call: NA; cdr3_length: 13; j_call: TRBJ2-1; cdr3_nt: TGTGCCAGCAGCCGGACTGGGAGCAATGAGCAGTTCTTC; cdr3_aa: CASSRTGSNEQFF